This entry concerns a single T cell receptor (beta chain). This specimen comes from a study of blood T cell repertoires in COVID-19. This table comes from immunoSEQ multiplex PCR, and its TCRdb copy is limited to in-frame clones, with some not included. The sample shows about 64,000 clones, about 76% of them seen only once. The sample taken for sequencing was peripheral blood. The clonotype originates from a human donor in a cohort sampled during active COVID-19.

The chain's CDR3 is CASSGGGQGYSPLHF. The CDR3 DNA is TGTGCCAGCAGCGGAGGTGGACAGGGTTATTCACCCCTCCACTTT. V usage is TRBV7-6 and J usage is TRBJ1-6; 8 bases line up with TRBD1. The ends lost 5 bases at V and 8 bases at J; junction bases unmatched: 8. Per the germline V gene, CDR1 is SGHVS and CDR2 is FNYEAQ. The CDR3 covers 15 residues.